This T cell receptor beta chain comes out of a study of blood T cell repertoires in COVID-19. Study context: COVID-19 samples, acute and convalescent, were from the United States, Italy and Spain. The cDNA or gDNA used as material had been derived from T cells, B-cell-depleted T cells, or PBMCs.

TCRdb keeps only in-frame clones here, not all; method: immunoSEQ multiplex PCR. The profile shows 110,000 to 150,000 clones, around 80% of them singletons. V was shortened by 5 bases and J by 4 bases, with 15 bases between the two germline ends. The germline V gene encodes CDR1 LNHDA and CDR2 SQIVND (reference sequence). The CDR3 loop spans 15 amino acids. The chain couples TRBV19 to TRBJ1-5, with D unresolved. The source material was peripheral blood. The origin of this receptor is a woman aged 60-75 years with acute or convalescent COVID-19. CDR3 DNA sequence: TGTGCCAGTAGTCCTGAGCACGCGTATAATCAGCCCCAGCATTTT. This sequence encodes CASSPEHAYNQPQHF.